The 26 T cell receptor beta chains listed next were all sequenced from one sample in a study of OX40 agonist ivuxolimab in advanced cancers. The method was immunoSEQ multiplex PCR; TCRdb's version includes in-frame clones alone and lacks a portion of them. The table lists some 74,000 clones, about four fifths of them singletons. The source material was CD4+ or CD8+ T cells sorted from blood, sampled in a trial of the OX40 agonist ivuxolimab. Receptors originate from an adult with an advanced solid tumor such as melanoma, head and neck, liver or kidney cancer.

The genes are TRBV11-2 and TRBJ1-4; D gene ambiguous. The V and J ends lost 4 bases and 0 bases respectively, with 9 bases between them. This CDR3 has 15 residues. CDR1 is SGHAT, CDR2 FQNNGV, per germline. CDR3 DNA: TGTGCCAGCAGCTCCCGACGGGCAACTAATGAAAAACTGTTTTTT. Residues: CASSSRRATNEKLFF.

The chain links TRBV19 to TRBJ2-3, with 8 positions matching TRBD1. The germline gives CDR1 LNHDA, CDR2 SQIVND (reference sequence). Losses at the gene ends were 2 bases for V and 6 bases for J; bases not matched to a gene: 4. The CDR3 totals 14 residues. CDR3 in amino acids: CASSIQGAEDTQYF. DNA for the CDR3: TGTGCCAGTAGTATACAGGGGGCGGAGGATACGCAGTATTTT.

This clone appeared once. The chain combines TRBV4-1 with TRBJ1-2, with D perhaps matching TRBD1 (6 bases). This CDR3 is built from 15 residues. From germline, CDR1 is MGHRA and CDR2 YSYEKL. The V end lost 4 bases, the J end lost 4 bases, and 16 bases lay between the germline ends. CDR3 protein: CASSPQGSSVYGYTF. CDR3 sequence (DNA): TGCGCCAGCAGCCCGCAGGGGTCCTCTGTCTATGGCTACACCTTC.

In this sample, this clone turned up a few times. The gene calls are TRBV27 and TRBJ1-6; D perhaps matches TRBD1 (5 bases). V lost 3 bases and J lost 4, with 7 bases in between. CDR3 length: 14 amino acids. The V gene's germline CDR1 is MNHEY and CDR2 SMNVEV (reference sequence). The CDR3, as DNA: TGTGCCAGCAGTTTGGGACGGTATAATTCACCCCTCCACTTT. It translates to CASSLGRYNSPLHF.

This chain connects TRBV11-3 to TRBJ2-1; TRBD2 is a possible D gene (6 bases). This CDR3 is built from 15 residues. Germline V gene lookup returns CDR1 SGHNT and CDR2 YENEEA. V lost 1 base to trimming and J lost 2 bases, with 9 bases between them. The CDR3 spells CASSLGGVAYNEQFF. CDR3 nucleotides: TGTGCCAGCAGCTTAGGGGGGGTAGCCTACAATGAGCAGTTCTTC.

The V call is TRBV2, the J call TRBJ1-5; TRBD1 aligns across 7 bases. The CDR3 spans 16 residues. V shed 6 bases, J shed 0 bases, and the junction held 8 bases outside the gene matches. Germline CDR1 SNHLY, CDR2 FYNNEI. The CDR3 sequence: CASRRSGQVSNQPQHF. The CDR3 bases are TGTGCCAGCAGGCGATCCGGACAGGTTAGCAATCAGCCCCAGCATTTT.

The chain links TRBV5-1 to TRBJ1-2, with TRBD1 identical over 8 bases. The V segment lost 4 bases and the J segment 5 bases; nucleotides outside the gene matches: 10. Germline lookup yields CDR1 SGHRS and CDR2 YFSETQ. This CDR3 comprises 15 residues. CDR3 residues: CASSLEPGQVYGYTF. For the CDR3, the DNA is TGCGCCAGCAGCCTTGAGCCGGGACAGGTGTATGGCTACACCTTC.

The V gene is TRBV28, the J gene TRBJ1-5, with a weak D call TRBD1 (5 bases). The CDR3 contains 12 residues. V gave up 7 bases and J gave up 7 bases, with 11 bases separating them. Per germline, CDR1 MDHEN and CDR2 SYDVKM. The CDR3 bases are TGTGCCAGCATGGGGGGAACCCAGCCCCAGCATTTT. This codes for CASMGGTQPQHF.

J is TRBJ2-3 and V is TRBV19; D is uncertain. Trimming stripped 7 bases from V and 3 bases from J, with 11 bases between. This CDR3 contains 13 residues. Germline CDR1 LNHDA, CDR2 SQIVND (reference sequence). DNA of the CDR3: TGTGCCAGTATGTTTCAGGAAACAGATACGCAGTATTTT. As protein: CASMFQETDTQYF.

The J gene is TRBJ2-1, the V gene TRBV6-1, with 7 bases fitting TRBD2. This CDR3 spans 16 amino acids. Germline assignment: CDR1 MNHNS and CDR2 SASEGT. V gave up 3 bases and J gave up 5 bases; unmatched junction bases: 10. The CDR3 DNA sequence: TGTGCCAGCAGTGACGGGCCACTAGCGAGAGACAATGAGCAGTTCTTC. This codes for CASSDGPLARDNEQFF.

This clone has a handful of counts. V is TRBV15 and J is TRBJ2-5, with 9 bases matching TRBD2. The V gene's germline CDR1 is LNHNV and CDR2 YYDKDF (reference sequence). V lost 1 base to trimming and J lost 4 bases; unmatched junction nucleotides: 4. This CDR3 comprises 15 residues. The CDR3 coding sequence is TGTGCCACCAGCAGAGTCAGGCGGGAGGGAGAGACCCAGTACTTC. It is translated as CATSRVRREGETQYF.

The CDR3 is CASSPGGDRANYGYTF. The CDR3 DNA sequence: TGTGCCAGCTCACCAGGGGGCGACCGAGCTAACTATGGCTACACCTTC. The chain joins TRBV18 to TRBJ1-2; tentative D call: TRBD1 (6 bases). V was trimmed by 2 bases and J by 0 bases, leaving 13 bases between them. There are 16 residues in the CDR3. Per germline, CDR1 KGHSH and CDR2 LQKENI.

The chain links TRBV5-6 to TRBJ1-2; 7 positions agree with TRBD1. The CDR3 has 16 amino acids. Losses at the gene ends were 0 bases for V and 5 bases for J; bases not matched to a gene: 10. In germline, CDR1 is SGHDT, CDR2 YYEEEE. The CDR3 DNA reads TGTGCCAGCAGCTTGGGCCCCGGGACAGACTCTTATGGCTACACCTTC. Protein sequence: CASSLGPGTDSYGYTF.

This rearrangement joins TRBV5-1 to TRBJ2-7; D is unresolved. This CDR3 region has 14 residues. From germline, CDR1 is SGHRS and CDR2 YFSETQ. The ends were cut back, 5 bases at V and 9 bases at J, with 21 bases in the middle. The CDR3 sequence is CASSPPTGYGPQYF. For the CDR3, the DNA is TGCGCCAGCAGTCCACCTACTGGATATGGTCCGCAGTACTTC.

Only one count was recorded for this clone. The junction and the germline gene differ at one end; a read error may be behind it. The rearrangement joins TRBV7-2 to TRBJ2-7, with 7 bases fitting TRBD2. The CDR3 has 13 residues. From germline, CDR1 is SGHTA and CDR2 FQGNSA. Here the CDR3 DNA reads TGTGCCAGCAGCCCAAGGGACCAAGCGGGGTTGGGCTTC. It encodes CASSPRDQAGLGF. Based on the CDR3 plus reference TRBV7-2 and TRBJ2-7, the full variable domain is GAGVSQSPSNKVTEKGKDVELRCDPISGHTALYWYRQSLGQGLEFLIYFQGNSAPDKSGLPSDRFSAERTGGSVSTLTIQRTQQEDSAVYLCASSPRDQAGLGFGPGTRLTVT.

DNA for the CDR3: TGCGCCAGCAGCTTAGCTCCAGAAGAGACCCAGTACTTC. This encodes CASSLAPEETQYF. The chain joins TRBV5-1 to TRBJ2-5; unclear D gene. From germline, CDR1 is SGHRS and CDR2 YFSETQ. Trimming removed 2 bases at V and 3 bases at J, with 8 bases between. The CDR3 contains 13 residues.

The chain combines TRBV2 with TRBJ2-5; D call uncertain. The V end was cut by 6 bases, the J end by 4 bases, with 12 bases between. Germline CDR1 reads SNHLY; CDR2 reads FYNNEI. There are 13 residues in the CDR3. As DNA, the CDR3 is TGTGCCAGCAGCCGAAACCTGGGAGAGACCCAGTACTTC. It codes for CASSRNLGETQYF.

V gene TRBV9 combines with J gene TRBJ2-1; 11 nucleotides line up with TRBD2. Germline values: CDR1 SGDLS, CDR2 YYNGEE. The CDR3 loop spans 16 amino acids. The V and J ends lost 1 base and 6 bases, in that order; junction bases with no gene match: 6. As DNA, the CDR3 is TGTGCCAGCAGCGTATCACTAGCGGGGGCCTCCAATGAGCAGTTCTTC. Translated, it gives CASSVSLAGASNEQFF.

The chain couples TRBV5-4 to TRBJ2-2, with unresolved D. Trimming shortened V by 3 bases and J by 6 bases, and 15 bases separated the two germline ends. The CDR3 spans 15 residues. Germline V lookup: CDR1 SGHNT, CDR2 YYREEE (reference sequence). For the CDR3, the DNA is TGTGCCAGCAGCTGGAAGTTTGGATTATCCGGGGAGCTGTTTTTT. This encodes CASSWKFGLSGELFF. The full variable domain, completed using reference TRBV5-4 and TRBJ2-2, is ETGVTQSPTHLIKTRGQQVTLRCSSQSGHNTVSWYQQALGQGPQFIFQYYREEENGRGNFPPRFSGLQFPNYSSELNVNALELDDSALYLCASSWKFGLSGELFFGEGSRLTVL.

This chain uses TRBV7-9 with TRBJ1-3, with D possibly TRBD1 on 5 matching bases. The CDR3 spans 15 residues. The germline CDR1 and CDR2 sequences are SEHNR and FQNEAQ (reference sequence). Between the trimmed V and J ends, which lost 4 bases and 4 bases, there was a span of 14 bases. The CDR3 DNA is TGTGCCAGCAGCTCCCTAGGGGTGTCAGGAAACACCATATATTTT. This gives the protein CASSSLGVSGNTIYF.

There are a few counts of this clone. The V and J genes are TRBV2 and TRBJ1-1; D not certain. Germline lookup yields CDR1 SNHLY and CDR2 FYNNEI. This CDR3 contains 12 residues. The V end was cut by 2 bases, the J end by 7 bases, with 8 bases between. The CDR3 nucleotides read TGTGCCAGCAGTGAATCCGTTTTTGAAGCTTTCTTT. The encoded protein is CASSESVFEAFF.

The chain joins TRBV27 to TRBJ2-7; 9 positions agree with TRBD1. The CDR3 length is 17 residues. The V and J ends lost 7 bases and 2 bases, in that order; junction bases with no gene match: 15. Per the germline V gene, CDR1 is MNHEY and CDR2 is SMNVEV (reference sequence). CDR3 residues: CASIKTPPGQGTYEQYF. CDR3 nucleotide sequence: TGTGCCAGCATCAAGACCCCCCCGGGACAGGGAACCTACGAGCAGTACTTC.

The chain carries TRBV5-1 and TRBJ2-7, with a possible D match to TRBD2 (6 bases). The germline gives CDR1 SGHRS, CDR2 YFSETQ. The CDR3 loop spans 14 amino acids. V dropped 0 bases and J dropped 4 bases, with 11 bases sitting between them. The CDR3 region is CASSLAGDAYEQYF. The CDR3 region has the DNA TGCGCCAGCAGCTTGGCGGGGGACGCATACGAGCAGTACTTC.

Regarding this clone: As the CDR3 is not closed by the conserved phenylalanine or tryptophan, this likely results from a read error. It is unclear where the CDR3 begins or ends on the DNA, so no DNA is shown, and the CDR3 is as TCRdb lists it. The chain links TRBV11-2 to TRBJ1-2; the DNA was not used to check the table's D call, TRBD1. Looked up from germline, CDR1 is SGHAT and CDR2 is FQNNGV. The length of the CDR3 is 14 amino acids, counting both ends. This CDR3 reads CASSLDPSGTGVRL.

V is TRBV5-4 and J is TRBJ1-2; TRBD1 aligns across 7 bases. The CDR3 has 13 amino acids. V lost 4 bases, J lost 2 bases, and 2 bases stayed unmatched. Germline values: CDR1 SGHNT, CDR2 YYREEE (reference sequence). The CDR3 spells CASSQQGNYGYTF. The CDR3, as DNA: TGTGCCAGCAGCCAACAGGGGAACTATGGCTACACCTTC.

The chain links TRBV7-2 to TRBJ2-7; 7 bases match TRBD1. The germline V gene encodes CDR1 SGHTA and CDR2 FQGNSA. This CDR3 is built from 15 residues. With 5 bases clipped from V and 5 bases from J, the junction kept 12 bases outside the gene matches. CDR3 nucleotide sequence: TGTGCCAGCAGCCCGCATGCAGACAGGGCCCACGAGCAGTACTTC. Its protein is CASSPHADRAHEQYF.